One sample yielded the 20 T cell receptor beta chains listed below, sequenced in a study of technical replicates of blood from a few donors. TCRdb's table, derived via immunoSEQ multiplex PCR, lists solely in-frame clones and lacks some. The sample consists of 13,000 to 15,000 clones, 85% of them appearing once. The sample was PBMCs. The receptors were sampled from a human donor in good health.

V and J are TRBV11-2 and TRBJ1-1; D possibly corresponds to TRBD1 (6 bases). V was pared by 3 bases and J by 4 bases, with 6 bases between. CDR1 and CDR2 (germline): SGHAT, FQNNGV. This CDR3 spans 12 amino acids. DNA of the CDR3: TGTGCCAGCAGCTTCAGGGGCACTGAAGCTTTCTTT. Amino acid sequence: CASSFRGTEAFF.

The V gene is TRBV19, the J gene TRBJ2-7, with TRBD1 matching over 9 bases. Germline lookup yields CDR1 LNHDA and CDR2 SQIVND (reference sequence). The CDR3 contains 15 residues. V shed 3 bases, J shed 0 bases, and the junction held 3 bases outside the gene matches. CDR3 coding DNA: TGTGCCAGTAGTATCTGGGACAGGGACTCCTACGAGCAGTACTTC. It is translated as CASSIWDRDSYEQYF. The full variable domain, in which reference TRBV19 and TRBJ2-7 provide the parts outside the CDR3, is DGGITQSPKYLFRKEGQNVTLSCEQNLNHDAMYWYRQDPGQGLRLIYYSQIVNDFQKGDIAEGYSVSREKKESFPLTVTSAQKNPTAFYLCASSIWDRDSYEQYFGPGTRLTVT.

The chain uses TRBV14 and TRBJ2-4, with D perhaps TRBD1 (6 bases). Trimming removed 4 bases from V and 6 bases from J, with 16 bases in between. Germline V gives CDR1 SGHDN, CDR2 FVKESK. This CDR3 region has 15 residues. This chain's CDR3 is CASSRGKGVGNIQYF. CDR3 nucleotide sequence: TGTGCCAGCAGCCGAGGAAAGGGGGTGGGAAACATTCAGTACTTC.

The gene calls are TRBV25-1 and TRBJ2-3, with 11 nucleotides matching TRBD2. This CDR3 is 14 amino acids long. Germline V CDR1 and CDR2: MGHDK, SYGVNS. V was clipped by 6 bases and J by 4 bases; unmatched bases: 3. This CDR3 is CASRTSGKPDTQYF. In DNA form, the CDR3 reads TGTGCCAGCAGGACTAGCGGGAAACCAGATACGCAGTATTTT.

The CDR3, as DNA: TGTGCCAGCAGCCAGGGTACGGGAGCGGGCACCGGGGAGCTGTTTTTT. It translates to CASSQGTGAGTGELFF. The chain links TRBV4-2 to TRBJ2-2; possibly TRBD2 for D (6 bases). This CDR3 is 16 amino acids long. V lost 3 bases and J 4 bases, leaving 15 bases between the germline ends. CDR1 is LGHNA, CDR2 YNFKEQ, per germline.

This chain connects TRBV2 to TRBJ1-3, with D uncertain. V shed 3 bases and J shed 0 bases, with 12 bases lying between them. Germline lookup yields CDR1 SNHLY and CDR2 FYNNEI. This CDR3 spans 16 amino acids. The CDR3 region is CASSEIRSYSGNTIYF. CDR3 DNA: TGTGCCAGCAGTGAGATCAGGTCCTACTCTGGAAACACCATATATTTT.

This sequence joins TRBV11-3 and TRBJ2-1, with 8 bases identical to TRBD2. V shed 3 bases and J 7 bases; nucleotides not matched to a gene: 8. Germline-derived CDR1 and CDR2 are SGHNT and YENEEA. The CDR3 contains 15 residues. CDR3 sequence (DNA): TGTGCCAGCAGCTTGGGAGCGGGAGTGGGGAATGAGCAGTTCTTC. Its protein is CASSLGAGVGNEQFF. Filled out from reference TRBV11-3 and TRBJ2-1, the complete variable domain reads EAGVVQSPRYKIIEKKQPVAFWCNPISGHNTLYWYLQNLGQGPELLIRYENEEAVDDSQLPKDRFSAERLKGVDSTLKIQPAELGDSAVYLCASSLGAGVGNEQFFGPGTRLTVL.

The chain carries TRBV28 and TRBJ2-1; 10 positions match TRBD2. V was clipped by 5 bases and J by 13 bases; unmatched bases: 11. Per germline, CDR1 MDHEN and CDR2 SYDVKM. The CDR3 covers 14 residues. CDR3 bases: TGTGCCAGCAGTCGTCTAGCGGGGGCCCCTCGTCAGTTCTTC. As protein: CASSRLAGAPRQFF. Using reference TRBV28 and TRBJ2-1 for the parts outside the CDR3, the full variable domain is DVKVTQSSRYLVKRTGEKVFLECVQDMDHENMFWYRQDPGLGLRLIYFSYDVKMKEKGDIPEGYSVSREKKERFSLILESASTNQTSMYLCASSRLAGAPRQFFGPGTRLTVL.

In DNA, the CDR3 is TGTGCCAGCTCACCCCTAGCGGGATCCTACAATGAGCAGTTCTTC. Encoded protein: CASSPLAGSYNEQFF. The chain combines TRBV18 with TRBJ2-1, with 9 bases aligning to TRBD2. V shed 3 bases and J 1 base; nucleotides not matched to a gene: 1. CDR1 and CDR2 from the germline V gene are KGHSH and LQKENI. CDR3 size: 15 residues.

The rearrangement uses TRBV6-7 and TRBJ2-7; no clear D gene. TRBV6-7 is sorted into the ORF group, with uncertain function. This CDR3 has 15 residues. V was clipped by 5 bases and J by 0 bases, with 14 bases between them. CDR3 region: CASSELVRASYEQYF. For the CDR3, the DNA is TGTGCCAGCAGTGAACTCGTGAGAGCCTCCTACGAGCAGTACTTC.

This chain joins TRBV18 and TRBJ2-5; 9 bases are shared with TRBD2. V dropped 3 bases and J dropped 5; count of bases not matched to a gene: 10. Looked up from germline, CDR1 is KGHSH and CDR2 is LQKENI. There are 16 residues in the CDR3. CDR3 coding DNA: TGTGCCAGCTCACCCATGTTGCGGGAGGGCCGGGAGACCCAGTACTTC. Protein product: CASSPMLREGRETQYF.

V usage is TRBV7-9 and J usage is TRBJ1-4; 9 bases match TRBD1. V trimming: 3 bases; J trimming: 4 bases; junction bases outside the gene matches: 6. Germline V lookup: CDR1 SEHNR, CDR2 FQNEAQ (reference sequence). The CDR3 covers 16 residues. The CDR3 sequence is CASSFGQGRGNEKLFF. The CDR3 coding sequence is TGTGCCAGCAGCTTCGGACAGGGGAGAGGTAATGAAAAACTGTTTTTT.

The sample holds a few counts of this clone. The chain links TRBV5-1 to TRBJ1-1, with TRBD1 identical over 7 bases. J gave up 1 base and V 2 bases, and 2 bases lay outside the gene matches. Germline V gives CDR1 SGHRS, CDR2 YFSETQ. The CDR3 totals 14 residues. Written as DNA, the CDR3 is TGCGCCAGCAGCTTTTCAGGGGGGAACACTGAAGCTTTCTTT. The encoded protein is CASSFSGGNTEAFF.

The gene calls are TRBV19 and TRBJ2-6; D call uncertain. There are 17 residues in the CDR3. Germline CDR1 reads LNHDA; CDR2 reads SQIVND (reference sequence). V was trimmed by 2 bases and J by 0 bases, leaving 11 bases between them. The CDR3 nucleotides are TGTGCCAGTAGTATACGGGTCCTAAGCTCTGGGGCCAACGTCCTGACTTTC. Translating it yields CASSIRVLSSGANVLTF.

CDR3 protein: CASSLTGGDSPPYEQYF. As DNA, the CDR3 is TGCGCCAGCAGCCTGACAGGGGGGGACTCCCCCCCCTACGAGCAGTACTTC. The chain uses TRBV5-1 and TRBJ2-7; 9 bases match TRBD1. Germline loops: CDR1 SGHRS, CDR2 YFSETQ. V lost 4 bases to trimming and J lost 2 bases; unmatched junction nucleotides: 13. The CDR3 consists of 17 residues. The full variable domain, with the rest looked up from reference TRBV5-1 and TRBJ2-7, is KAGVTQTPRYLIKTRGQQVTLSCSPISGHRSVSWYQQTPGQGLQFLFEYFSETQRNKGNFPGRFSGRQFSNSRSEMNVSTLELGDSALYLCASSLTGGDSPPYEQYFGPGTRLTVT.

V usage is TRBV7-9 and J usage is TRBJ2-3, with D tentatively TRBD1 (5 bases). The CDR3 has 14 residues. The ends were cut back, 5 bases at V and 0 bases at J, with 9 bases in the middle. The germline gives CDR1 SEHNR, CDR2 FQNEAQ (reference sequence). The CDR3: CASSPTASTDTQYF. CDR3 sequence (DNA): TGTGCCAGCAGCCCGACAGCGAGCACAGATACGCAGTATTTT. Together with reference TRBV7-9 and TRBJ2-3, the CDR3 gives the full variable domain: DTGVSQNPRHKITKRGQNVTFRCDPISEHNRLYWYRQTLGQGPEFLTYFQNEAQLEKSRLLSDRFSAERPKGSFSTLEIQRTEQGDSAMYLCASSPTASTDTQYFGPGTRLTVL.

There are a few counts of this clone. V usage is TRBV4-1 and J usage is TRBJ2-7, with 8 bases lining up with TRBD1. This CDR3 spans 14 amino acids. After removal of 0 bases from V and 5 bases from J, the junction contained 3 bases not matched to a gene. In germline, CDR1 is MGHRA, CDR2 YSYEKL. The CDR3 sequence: CASSQETGGNEQYF. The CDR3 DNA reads TGCGCCAGCAGCCAAGAAACAGGGGGGAACGAGCAGTACTTC.

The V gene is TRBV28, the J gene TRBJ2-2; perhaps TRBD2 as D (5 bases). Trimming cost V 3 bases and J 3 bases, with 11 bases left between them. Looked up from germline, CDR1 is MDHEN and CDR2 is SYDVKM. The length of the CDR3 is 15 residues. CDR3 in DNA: TGTGCCAGCAGTTTTCGTTCGGGATACACCGGGGAGCTGTTTTTT. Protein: CASSFRSGYTGELFF.

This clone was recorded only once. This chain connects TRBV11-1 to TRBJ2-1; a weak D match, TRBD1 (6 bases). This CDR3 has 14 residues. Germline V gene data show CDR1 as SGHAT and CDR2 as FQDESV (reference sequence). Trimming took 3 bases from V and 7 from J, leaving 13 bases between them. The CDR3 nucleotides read TGTGCCAGCAGCTTGGGCAGGGGTGTGAATGAGCAGTTCTTC. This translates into CASSLGRGVNEQFF.

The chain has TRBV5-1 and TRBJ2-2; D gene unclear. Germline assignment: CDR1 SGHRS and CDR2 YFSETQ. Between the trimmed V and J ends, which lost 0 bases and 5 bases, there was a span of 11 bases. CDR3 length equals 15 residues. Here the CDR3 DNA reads TGCGCCAGCAGCTTGGGAGGTACGACGACCGGGGAGCTGTTTTTT. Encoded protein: CASSLGGTTTGELFF.